A single sample is the source of the 32 T cell receptor beta chains below, sequenced in a study of cytomegalovirus exposure and HLA in healthy donors. The PCR employed 60 Vbeta primers together with 13 Jbeta primers. This table comes from immunoSEQ multiplex PCR, and its TCRdb copy is limited to in-frame clones, with some not included. The sample comprises fewer than 250,000 clones, 65% to 85% of which are singletons, and over 1.5% rests with the top ten. The sample consisted of PBMCs. Receptors were obtained from a woman aged 18 to 35 in good health and CMV-seronegative.

The rearrangement links TRBV2 to TRBJ1-2, with TRBD1 matching 7 bases. CDR1 SNHLY and CDR2 FYNNEI come from the germline V gene. The V gene end was trimmed by 1 base and the J gene end by 7 bases; junction bases not matched to a gene: 6. The CDR3 length is 14 residues. CDR3: CASSEERQGGGYTF. CDR3 coding DNA: TGTGCCAGCAGTGAAGAGAGACAGGGTGGTGGCTACACCTTC.

The chain uses TRBV7-6 and TRBJ2-1, with TRBD2 identical over 10 bases. CDR1 and CDR2 from the germline V gene are SGHVS and FNYEAQ. Unmatched junction bases numbered 12, after V lost 6 bases and J lost 7 bases. CDR3 length: 16 amino acids. The CDR3 DNA reads TGTGCCAGCAGGCCCCCCGGGACTAGCGATTTTAATGAGCAGTTCTTC. Protein sequence: CASRPPGTSDFNEQFF.

Here the CDR3 DNA reads TGTGCCACCAGCAGATCTACTCAGGGTTATGGCTACACCTTC. The encoded protein is CATSRSTQGYGYTF. The genes are TRBV15 and TRBJ1-2; D may be TRBD1 (5 bases). CDR3 length equals 14 residues. V lost 2 bases and J lost 5, with 12 bases in between. Germline V gene sequence: CDR1 LNHNV, CDR2 YYDKDF (reference sequence).

The CDR3 sequence is CASSQEGLAGIYNEQFF. CDR3 nucleotides: TGTGCCAGCAGCCAAGAGGGACTAGCGGGGATCTACAATGAGCAGTTCTTC. This chain links TRBV14 with TRBJ2-1, with 13 nucleotides matching TRBD2. CDR1 is SGHDN and CDR2 is FVKESK in the germline V gene. The CDR3 has 17 amino acids. Trimming at V came to 0 bases and at J to 3 bases, leaving 2 bases not matched to a gene.

In its sample, this clone was seen a few times. This chain uses TRBV11-2 with TRBJ1-6, with D maybe TRBD1 (6 bases). The CDR3 consists of 13 residues. Germline V gives CDR1 SGHAT, CDR2 FQNNGV. V lost 4 bases, J lost 8 bases, and 9 bases lay in between. The CDR3 region is CASSWTAYSPLHF. In nucleotides, the CDR3 is TGTGCCAGCAGCTGGACAGCCTATTCACCCCTCCACTTT.

The V and J genes are TRBV5-1 and TRBJ1-1; possible D gene TRBD1, 5 bases. CDR1 is SGHRS, CDR2 YFSETQ, per germline. The germline V and J ends were trimmed by 0 bases and 4 bases, with 19 bases remaining between them. There are 17 residues in the CDR3. CDR3 sequence (DNA): TGCGCCAGCAGCTTGGTCGGCAGGGTGCCTGGGGCCACTGAAGCTTTCTTT. It encodes CASSLVGRVPGATEAFF.

The chain uses TRBV6-5 and TRBJ2-7; 7 nucleotides match TRBD2. The V segment lost 0 bases and the J segment 6 bases; nucleotides outside the gene matches: 8. CDR3 length: 15 residues. CDR1 and CDR2 from the germline V gene are MNHEY and SVGAGI. The CDR3, as DNA: TGTGCCAGCAGTTACTCTTGGGGTTCGGGAGGCGAGCAGTACTTC. It specifies CASSYSWGSGGEQYF.

The chain is built from TRBV6-5 and TRBJ1-4; 11 bases agree with TRBD1. V dropped 5 bases and J dropped 5; count of bases not matched to a gene: 4. Germline loops: CDR1 MNHEY, CDR2 SVGAGI. The CDR3 sequence is 15 residues long. The CDR3 spells CASSRTGGINEKLFF. The DNA for the CDR3 is TGTGCCAGCAGTAGGACAGGGGGCATCAATGAAAAACTGTTTTTT.

The chain joins TRBV11-2 to TRBJ1-1, with a weak D call TRBD1 (6 bases). The CDR3 covers 14 residues. CDR1 is SGHAT and CDR2 is FQNNGV in the germline V gene. The V end was cut by 5 bases, the J end by 5 bases, with 15 bases between. CDR3 bases: TGTGCCAGCAGCACAACGACAGGAAGTACTGAAGCTTTCTTT. Translation: CASSTTTGSTEAFF.

This chain links TRBV6-6 with TRBJ1-1; a weak D match, TRBD1 (6 bases). The CDR3 has 15 residues. V dropped 7 bases and J dropped 3 bases, with 18 bases sitting between them. Germline CDR1 is MNHNY and CDR2 is SVGAGI (reference sequence). The chain's CDR3 is CASTLEGVLDTEAFF. In nucleotides, the CDR3 is TGTGCCAGCACCCTCGAGGGGGTTTTGGACACTGAAGCTTTCTTT.

The chain carries TRBV7-9 and TRBJ2-1; 10 positions match TRBD2. Germline CDR1 SEHNR, CDR2 FQNEAQ (reference sequence). The CDR3 length is 15 residues. After removal of 3 bases from V and 5 bases from J, the junction contained 4 bases not matched to a gene. The CDR3 reads CASSFEAGGNNEQFF. The DNA for the CDR3 is TGTGCCAGCAGCTTCGAAGCGGGGGGGAACAATGAGCAGTTCTTC.

The genes are TRBV2 and TRBJ2-1; 12 bases agree with TRBD2. Germline CDR1 and CDR2: SNHLY and FYNNEI. The V segment lost 6 bases and the J segment 5 bases; nucleotides outside the gene matches: 11. The CDR3 extends over 17 amino acids. CDR3 nucleotides: TGTGCCAGCAGCCTCATTTCTAGCGGGAGGGGGAACAATGAGCAGTTCTTC. It is translated as CASSLISSGRGNNEQFF.

In this sample, this clone turned up a few times. The chain has TRBV30 and TRBJ2-5, with 7 bases that match TRBD1. CDR3 length equals 14 residues. CDR1 and CDR2 (germline): GTSNPN, SVGIG (reference sequence). V lost 2 bases to trimming and J lost 5 bases; unmatched junction nucleotides: 8. The CDR3 region is CAWSRNRGGETQYF. The DNA of the CDR3 is TGTGCCTGGAGTCGAAACAGGGGCGGCGAGACCCAGTACTTC.

The chain employs TRBV7-8 and TRBJ1-1, with TRBD1 matching over 8 bases. J lost 4 bases, V lost 2 bases, and 9 bases had no gene match. Germline assignment: CDR1 SGHVS and CDR2 FQNEAQ. The CDR3 has 16 residues. The CDR3 loop reads CASSLSPGTGGTEAFF. CDR3 DNA: TGTGCCAGCAGCTTATCCCCGGGAACAGGGGGCACTGAAGCTTTCTTT.

V and J are TRBV5-4 and TRBJ1-1; 12 bases line up with TRBD1. Unmatched junction bases numbered 8, after V lost 4 bases and J lost 4 bases. The CDR3 extends over 16 amino acids. From germline, CDR1 is SGHNT and CDR2 YYREEE (reference sequence). The CDR3 loop reads CASSIVGQGAFTEAFF. For the CDR3, the DNA is TGTGCCAGCAGCATCGTGGGACAGGGGGCTTTCACTGAAGCTTTCTTT.

This clone came up once. The chain uses TRBV4-1 and TRBJ2-1; 10 positions match TRBD2. From germline, CDR1 is MGHRA and CDR2 YSYEKL. V shed 0 bases and J 5 bases; nucleotides not matched to a gene: 4. The CDR3 contains 16 residues. CDR3 sequence (DNA): TGCGCCAGCAGCCAAGATTCACTAGCGGGAAACAATGAGCAGTTCTTC. Amino acids: CASSQDSLAGNNEQFF.

The rearrangement uses TRBV6-1 and TRBJ2-3; TRBD2 agrees at 10 bases. The V gene end was trimmed by 10 bases and the J gene end by 3 bases; junction bases not matched to a gene: 4. Germline-derived CDR1 and CDR2 are MNHNS and SASEGT. The CDR3 is 13 amino acids. CDR3 DNA sequence: TGTGCCACCCCTAGCGGGAGTACAGATACGCAGTATTTT. This translates into CATPSGSTDTQYF.

The J gene is TRBJ2-3, the V gene TRBV7-3; TRBD2 might be the D (6 bases). The CDR3 consists of 14 residues. CDR1 and CDR2 (germline): SGHTA, FQGTGA. V lost 6 bases, J lost 0 bases, and 10 bases lay in between. CDR3 sequence: CASRVTSSTDTQYF. In DNA form, the CDR3 reads TGTGCCAGCAGGGTGACTAGTAGCACAGATACGCAGTATTTT.

In its sample, this clone was seen once. The gene calls are TRBV2 and TRBJ1-3, with D maybe TRBD1 (5 bases). CDR1 is SNHLY, CDR2 FYNNEI, per germline. V lost 8 bases to trimming and J lost 2 bases, with 10 bases between them. This CDR3 spans 13 amino acids. CDR3 DNA sequence: TGTGCCAGCTCGACGGACACTGGAAACACCATATATTTT. The encoded protein is CASSTDTGNTIYF.

The V call is TRBV28, the J call TRBJ1-1; D unclear. The CDR3 runs to 16 residues. V lost 2 bases and J 3 bases, leaving 16 bases between the germline ends. Germline assignment: CDR1 MDHEN and CDR2 SYDVKM. CDR3 in DNA: TGTGCCAGCAGTTTAGGAGGGTCCAGCCTTTACACTGAAGCTTTCTTT. The encoded protein is CASSLGGSSLYTEAFF.

The chain carries TRBV7-9 and TRBJ2-7; TRBD1 is a possible D gene (6 bases). V lost 3 bases and J lost 8, with 17 bases in between. The CDR3 loop spans 14 amino acids. CDR1 is SEHNR and CDR2 is FQNEAQ in the germline V gene (reference sequence). CDR3 sequence (DNA): TGTGCCAGCAGCTTCCAGGACAGCTATCGTAAGCAGTACTTC. It encodes CASSFQDSYRKQYF.

The J gene is TRBJ2-7, the V gene TRBV5-1, with TRBD2 matching over 11 bases. The CDR3 consists of 15 residues. J gave up 5 bases and V 4 bases, and 8 bases lay outside the gene matches. The germline CDR1 and CDR2 sequences are SGHRS and YFSETQ. The CDR3 here is CASSRPTSGSDEQYF. CDR3 in DNA: TGCGCCAGCAGCCGCCCCACTAGCGGGAGTGACGAGCAGTACTTC.

The chain carries TRBV30 and TRBJ2-1; 9 bases are a match to TRBD1. The CDR3 sequence is 13 residues long. CDR1 and CDR2 (germline): GTSNPN, SVGIG (reference sequence). The V segment lost 4 bases and the J segment 7 bases; nucleotides outside the gene matches: 5. CDR3 in DNA: TGTGCCTGGACTATGGGGACAGGGAATGAGCAGTTCTTC. Its translation: CAWTMGTGNEQFF. The full variable domain, in which reference TRBV30 and TRBJ2-1 provide the parts outside the CDR3, is SQTIHQWPATLVQPVGSPLSLECTVEGTSNPNLYWYRQAAGRGLQLLFYSVGIGQISSEVPQNLSASRPQDRQFILSSKKLLLSDSGFYLCAWTMGTGNEQFFGPGTRLTVL.

The chain combines TRBV4-2 with TRBJ1-5, with 7 bases lining up with TRBD1. Germline CDR1 reads LGHNA; CDR2 reads YNFKEQ. Trimming took 4 bases from V and 8 from J; bases not matched to a gene: 8. The CDR3 runs 14 residues. The CDR3 sequence: CASSPRQGVKPQHF. In DNA, the CDR3 is TGTGCCAGCAGCCCAAGACAGGGTGTCAAGCCCCAGCATTTT.

The chain links TRBV25-1 to TRBJ1-6, with a possible D match to TRBD1 (5 bases). V lost 2 bases and J lost 7, with 6 bases in between. Germline values: CDR1 MGHDK, CDR2 SYGVNS. The CDR3 is made up of 13 amino acids. CDR3 sequence reads: CASSERQNSPLHF. DNA of the CDR3: TGTGCCAGCAGTGAAAGACAGAATTCACCCCTCCACTTT. Based on the CDR3 plus reference TRBV25-1 and TRBJ1-6, the full variable domain is EADIYQTPRYLVIGTGKKITLECSQTMGHDKMYWYQQDPGMELHLIHYSYGVNSTEKGDLSSESTVSRIRTEHFPLTLESARPSHTSQYLCASSERQNSPLHFGNGTRLTVT.

The table lists this clone with a few counts. This sequence joins TRBV7-3 and TRBJ1-1; D is ambiguous. This CDR3 region has 13 residues. V lost 1 base and J lost 0, with 3 bases in between. Looked up from germline, CDR1 is SGHTA and CDR2 is FQGTGA. CDR3 amino acids: CASSLSMNTEAFF. The CDR3 DNA sequence: TGTGCCAGCAGCTTAAGTATGAACACTGAAGCTTTCTTT. Using reference TRBV7-3 and TRBJ1-1 for the parts outside the CDR3, the full variable domain is GAGVSQTPSNKVTEKGKYVELRCDPISGHTALYWYRQSLGQGPEFLIYFQGTGAADDSGLPNDRFFAVRPEGSVSTLKIQRTERGDSAVYLCASSLSMNTEAFFGQGTRLTVV.

This clone was counted only a few times. The V and J genes are TRBV5-1 and TRBJ2-5, with D tentatively TRBD1 (6 bases). The CDR3 totals 16 residues. V dropped 3 bases and J dropped 2 bases, with 17 bases sitting between them. Germline CDR1 reads SGHRS; CDR2 reads YFSETQ. CDR3 sequence (DNA): TGCGCCAGCAGCTCGGACAGTGTGGGATCACAAGAGACCCAGTACTTC. Amino acids: CASSSDSVGSQETQYF.

The chain has TRBV5-1 and TRBJ1-5; a weak D match, TRBD1 (5 bases). V was trimmed by 1 base and J by 0 bases, leaving 11 bases between them. Per the germline V gene, CDR1 is SGHRS and CDR2 is YFSETQ. The length of the CDR3 is 16 residues. In DNA, the CDR3 is TGCGCCAGCAGCTTGTGGGCAGGGAATAGCAATCAGCCCCAGCATTTT. Translation: CASSLWAGNSNQPQHF.

A few counts support this clone. The chain employs TRBV5-1 and TRBJ1-4; TRBD1 matches at 7 bases. Unmatched junction bases numbered 8, after V lost 1 base and J lost 2 bases. The CDR3 contains 17 residues. Germline-derived CDR1 and CDR2 are SGHRS and YFSETQ. The CDR3 here is CASSLTNPGGTNEKLFF. CDR3 in DNA: TGCGCCAGCAGCTTGACCAATCCAGGGGGGACTAATGAAAAACTGTTTTTT.

This sequence joins TRBV7-8 and TRBJ2-7; maybe TRBD2 (6 bases). V lost 5 bases to trimming and J lost 6 bases, with 20 bases between them. Germline lookup yields CDR1 SGHVS and CDR2 FQNEAQ. The CDR3 consists of 15 residues. As DNA, the CDR3 is TGTGCCAGCAGCCTCCCGCGGGACCAGGGAGGCGAGCAGTACTTC. Its translation is CASSLPRDQGGEQYF.

This clone was seen only once. The gene calls are TRBV15 and TRBJ2-3; 10 positions match TRBD2. Per germline, CDR1 LNHNV and CDR2 YYDKDF (reference sequence). Losses at the gene ends were 6 bases for V and 4 bases for J; bases not matched to a gene: 7. The CDR3 spans 15 residues. The CDR3 here is CATSLLAGVADTQYF. In DNA form, the CDR3 reads TGTGCCACCAGTCTTCTAGCGGGAGTTGCAGATACGCAGTATTTT.

This sequence joins TRBV10-3 and TRBJ2-2; 7 nucleotides align to TRBD1. In germline, CDR1 is ENHRY, CDR2 SYGVKD. V gave up 1 base and J gave up 2 bases; unmatched junction bases: 7. The CDR3 consists of 17 residues. The CDR3 loop reads CAISEFIDRVNTGELFF. The CDR3 DNA follows: TGTGCCATCAGTGAGTTTATAGACAGGGTAAACACCGGGGAGCTGTTTTTT.